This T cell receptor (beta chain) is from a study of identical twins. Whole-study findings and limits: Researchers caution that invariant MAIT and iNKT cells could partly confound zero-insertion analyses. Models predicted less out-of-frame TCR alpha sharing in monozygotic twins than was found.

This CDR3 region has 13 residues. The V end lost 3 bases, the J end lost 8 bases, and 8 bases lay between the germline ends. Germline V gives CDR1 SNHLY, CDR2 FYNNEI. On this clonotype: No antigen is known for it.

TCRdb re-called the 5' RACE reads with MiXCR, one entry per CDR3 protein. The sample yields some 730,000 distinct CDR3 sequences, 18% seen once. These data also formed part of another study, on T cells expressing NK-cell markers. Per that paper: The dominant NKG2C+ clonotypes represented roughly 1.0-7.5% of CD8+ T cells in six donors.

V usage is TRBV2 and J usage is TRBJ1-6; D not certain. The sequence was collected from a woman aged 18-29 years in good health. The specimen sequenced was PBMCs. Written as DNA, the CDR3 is TGTGCCAGCAGTGAGGCCGCCTATTCACCCCTCCACTTT. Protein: CASSEAAYSPLHF.